One sample yielded the 27 T cell receptor beta chains listed below, sequenced in a study of pediatric ulcerative colitis. The table came from immunoSEQ multiplex PCR; TCRdb's copy has only in-frame clones and leaves some out. The table records some 60,000 clones, around 80% of them present only once. The sequenced sample consisted of blood. Receptor source: a boy between 10 and 17 years old with moderate ulcerative colitis.

The V call is TRBV5-6, the J call TRBJ2-6, with unresolved D. The germline CDR1 and CDR2 sequences are SGHDT and YYEEEE. Between the trimmed V and J ends, which lost 2 bases and 0 bases, there was a span of 15 bases. The CDR3 is made up of 18 amino acids. The CDR3 region has the DNA TGTGCCAGCAGCTTTGGGCTTGGTCACACCTCTGGGGCCAACGTCCTGACTTTC. Amino acid sequence: CASSFGLGHTSGANVLTF.

The rearrangement uses TRBV19 and TRBJ1-1; D is uncertain. Germline V gene lookup returns CDR1 LNHDA and CDR2 SQIVND (reference sequence). The CDR3 consists of 13 residues. V was shortened by 8 bases and J by 6 bases, with 16 bases between the two germline ends. In DNA, the CDR3 is TGTGCCAGTTTAGGGAGGGCCAACGCTGAAGCTTTCTTT. Translated: CASLGRANAEAFF.

The chain employs TRBV9 and TRBJ2-1; D may correspond to TRBD1 or TRBD2 (5 bases each). CDR1 and CDR2 (germline): SGDLS, YYNGEE. The CDR3 runs 14 residues. Trimming removed 4 bases at V and 6 bases at J, with 14 bases between. The CDR3 loop is CASSLNRGFNEQFF. The DNA of the CDR3 is TGTGCCAGCAGCCTCAACCGGGGCTTCAATGAGCAGTTCTTC.

Only a few counts were recorded for this clone. The chain has TRBV4-3 and TRBJ1-3; D is ambiguous. The germline V gene encodes CDR1 LGHNA and CDR2 YSLEER. The CDR3 loop spans 15 amino acids. Deletions cut 1 base from V and 0 bases from J, with 7 bases between. CDR3 in amino acids: CASSQGALSGNTIYF. CDR3 nucleotide sequence: TGCGCCAGCAGCCAAGGGGCACTCTCTGGAAACACCATATATTTT.

DNA of the CDR3: TGTGCCAGCAGCAGAAGAGCCTCTGGGGCCAACGTCCTGACTTTC. Protein: CASSRRASGANVLTF. The J gene is TRBJ2-6, the V gene TRBV6-5; the D is unclear. V gave up 6 bases and J gave up 0 bases, with 9 bases separating them. CDR1 and CDR2 from the germline V gene are MNHEY and SVGAGI. The CDR3 has 15 residues.

This clone was seen a single time. V gene TRBV5-1 combines with J gene TRBJ1-6, with 7 nucleotides matching TRBD1. The CDR3 loop spans 16 amino acids. CDR1 is SGHRS and CDR2 is YFSETQ in the germline V gene. V trimming: 5 bases; J trimming: 0 bases; junction bases outside the gene matches: 5. The CDR3 is CASSWTGSSYNSPLHF. The CDR3 DNA follows: TGCGCCAGCAGTTGGACAGGAAGCTCCTATAATTCACCCCTCCACTTT.

The rearrangement links TRBV6-4 to TRBJ2-1; D is perhaps TRBD1 (5 bases). The germline CDR1 and CDR2 sequences are MRHNA and SNTAGT. V dropped 6 bases and J dropped 0 bases, with 15 bases sitting between them. The CDR3 covers 16 residues. The CDR3 sequence is CASSDNRISSYNEQFF. The CDR3 DNA reads as TGTGCCAGCAGCGACAACAGGATTAGCTCCTACAATGAGCAGTTCTTC.

This rearrangement joins TRBV1 to TRBJ1-1. TRBV1 is annotated as a pseudogene. The CDR3 length is 15 residues. CDR3 protein: CTSSQGMEPHTEAFF. The CDR3 DNA reads TGCACCAGCAGCCAGGGTATGGAGCCCCACACTGAAGCTTTCTTT.

As for this clone: This same CDR3 is encoded by further DNA sequences in the sample. The V gene is TRBV5-1, the J gene TRBJ2-1; TRBD2 matches at 10 bases. The length of the CDR3 is 14 residues. Germline CDR1 is SGHRS and CDR2 is YFSETQ. V shed 3 bases and J 3 bases; nucleotides not matched to a gene: 0. The CDR3 here is CASSSSGGYNEQFF. The DNA for the CDR3 is TGCGCCAGCAGCTCTAGCGGGGGCTACAATGAGCAGTTCTTC.

V and J are TRBV7-2 and TRBJ1-2; possible D gene TRBD1, 6 bases. Germline V lookup: CDR1 SGHTA, CDR2 FQGNSA. CDR3 length: 15 amino acids. Trimming removed 1 base at V and 6 bases at J, with 15 bases between. CDR3 loop: CASSLDSRGGNGYTF. CDR3 nucleotide sequence: TGTGCCAGCAGCTTAGACAGCAGGGGAGGTAATGGCTACACCTTC.

This sequence joins TRBV7-2 and TRBJ2-5; D not resolved. The germline V gene encodes CDR1 SGHTA and CDR2 FQGNSA. V lost 3 bases to trimming and J lost 4 bases, with 15 bases between them. CDR3 length: 15 amino acids. This CDR3 reads CASSFVSDPGETQYF. The CDR3 DNA sequence: TGTGCCAGCAGCTTCGTTTCAGATCCGGGAGAGACCCAGTACTTC.

The chain couples TRBV9 to TRBJ2-7; 7 nucleotides agree with TRBD1. In germline, CDR1 is SGDLS, CDR2 YYNGEE. Unmatched junction bases numbered 4, after V lost 4 bases and J lost 3 bases. The CDR3 length is 13 residues. In DNA form, the CDR3 reads TGTGCCAGCAGCAGGGACAGCTACTACGAGCAGTACTTC. Its translation: CASSRDSYYEQYF.

This chain connects TRBV2 to TRBJ1-2; 9 bases are a match to TRBD1. Germline V gene data show CDR1 as SNHLY and CDR2 as FYNNEI. This CDR3 spans 13 amino acids. V dropped 5 bases and J dropped 7; count of bases not matched to a gene: 5. CDR3 nucleotide sequence: TGTGCCAGCAGTATACAGGGGGCGGGTGGCTACACCTTC. It codes for CASSIQGAGGYTF.

As DNA, the CDR3 is TGTGCCTGGAGGGGACTAGCTGGCGAGCAGTACTTC. This translates into CAWRGLAGEQYF. V and J are TRBV30 and TRBJ2-7; TRBD2 agrees at 9 bases. CDR1 and CDR2 (germline): GTSNPN, SVGIG (reference sequence). After removal of 3 bases from V and 6 bases from J, the junction contained 3 bases not matched to a gene. The CDR3 covers 12 residues.

V gene TRBV27 combines with J gene TRBJ2-7; TRBD1 matches 11 bases. The trim removed 5 bases at V and 4 bases at J, leaving 4 bases unmatched. Germline V gives CDR1 MNHEY, CDR2 SMNVEV (reference sequence). The CDR3 is 14 residues long. This CDR3 reads CASSTGTGGYEQYF. In nucleotides, the CDR3 is TGTGCCAGCAGTACCGGGACAGGGGGGTACGAGCAGTACTTC.

V usage is TRBV18 and J usage is TRBJ2-5; TRBD2 matches at 13 bases. The germline V gene encodes CDR1 KGHSH and CDR2 LQKENI. The CDR3 sequence is 16 residues long. Unmatched junction bases numbered 5, after V lost 6 bases and J lost 1 base. CDR3 region: CASSQLAGGSQETQYF. In DNA form, the CDR3 reads TGTGCCAGCTCTCAACTAGCGGGGGGGTCCCAAGAGACCCAGTACTTC.

The rearrangement uses TRBV29-1 and TRBJ1-2; TRBD1 agrees at 8 bases. CDR3 size: 15 residues. Losses at the gene ends were 4 bases for V and 4 bases for J; bases not matched to a gene: 11. Per germline, CDR1 SQVTM and CDR2 ANQGSEA. The CDR3 protein is CSVATGTGTLYGYTF. CDR3 nucleotide sequence: TGCAGCGTTGCCACCGGGACAGGTACTCTCTATGGCTACACCTTC. Full variable domain (outside the CDR3, taken from reference TRBV29-1 and TRBJ1-2): SAVISQKPSRDICQRGTSLTIQCQVDSQVTMMFWYRQQPGQSLTLIATANQGSEATYESGFVIDKFPISRPNLTFSTLTVSNMSPEDSSIYLCSVATGTGTLYGYTFGSGTRLTVV.

CDR3 coding DNA: TGCAGCGTTAAACAGGGAGGAGGAGGCTACACCTTC. Protein sequence: CSVKQGGGGYTF. The rearrangement joins TRBV29-1 to TRBJ1-2; a weak D match, TRBD1 (6 bases). The germline V and J ends were trimmed by 5 bases and 8 bases, with 15 bases remaining between them. This CDR3 region has 12 residues. CDR1 and CDR2 from the germline V gene are SQVTM and ANQGSEA.

The chain couples TRBV7-8 to TRBJ2-1; TRBD2 might be the D (6 bases). The CDR3 runs 15 residues. With 7 bases removed from V and 8 bases from J, the gap between germline ends came to 21 bases. The V gene's germline CDR1 is SGHVS and CDR2 FQNEAQ. The CDR3: CASTTRQTGVHEQFF. CDR3 DNA: TGTGCCAGCACCACTCGACAGACGGGGGTCCATGAGCAGTTCTTC.

This chain uses TRBV5-6 with TRBJ1-2; tentative D call: TRBD1 (5 bases). Germline V gives CDR1 SGHDT, CDR2 YYEEEE. V lost 4 bases and J lost 3, with 10 bases in between. CDR3 length: 13 amino acids. The CDR3 DNA reads TGTGCCAGCAGCCCAACAGGAGACTATGGCTACACCTTC. Translating it yields CASSPTGDYGYTF.

CDR3 DNA sequence: TGTGCCTGGAGGGGAGACAGGGGAGAAAACACTGAAGCTTTCTTT. Its protein product is CAWRGDRGENTEAFF. This chain joins TRBV30 and TRBJ1-1, with 8 nucleotides matching TRBD1. J was trimmed by 2 bases and V by 3 bases; bases with no gene match: 8. The CDR3 has 15 residues. Per the germline V gene, CDR1 is GTSNPN and CDR2 is SVGIG (reference sequence).

This sequence joins TRBV18 and TRBJ1-2; D is uncertain. CDR1 is KGHSH and CDR2 is LQKENI in the germline V gene. The CDR3 runs to 13 residues. Trimming took 4 bases from V and 6 from J, leaving 12 bases between them. The CDR3 is CASSLGDRDGYTF. CDR3 nucleotide sequence: TGTGCCAGCTCACTGGGTGATCGCGATGGCTACACCTTC.

The CDR3 protein is CASSYGPNTEAFF. The CDR3 DNA follows: TGTGCCAGCAGTTATGGACCGAACACTGAAGCTTTCTTT. This chain uses TRBV27 with TRBJ1-1, with D hard to call. Germline loops: CDR1 MNHEY, CDR2 SMNVEV (reference sequence). The V end lost 4 bases, the J end lost 1 base, and 7 bases lay between the germline ends. The CDR3 loop spans 13 amino acids.

The V gene is TRBV30, the J gene TRBJ2-7; D is unresolved. The CDR3 runs 19 residues. Germline CDR1 and CDR2: GTSNPN and SVGIG (reference sequence). V was pared by 0 bases and J by 7 bases, with 31 bases between. CDR3 region: CAWSVKKNGPRAPTDEQYF. For the CDR3, the DNA is TGTGCCTGGAGTGTAAAAAAAAATGGTCCCCGAGCCCCGACCGATGAGCAGTACTTC. Full variable domain (rest looked up from reference TRBV30 and TRBJ2-7): SQTIHQWPATLVQPVGSPLSLECTVEGTSNPNLYWYRQAAGRGLQLLFYSVGIGQISSEVPQNLSASRPQDRQFILSSKKLLLSDSGFYLCAWSVKKNGPRAPTDEQYFGPGTRLTVT.

The genes are TRBV7-9 and TRBJ1-4; 10 positions match TRBD1. Per germline, CDR1 SEHNR and CDR2 FQNEAQ (reference sequence). CDR3 length equals 15 residues. V dropped 5 bases and J dropped 4; count of bases not matched to a gene: 4. This CDR3 reads CASSPDRGLNEKLFF. CDR3 in DNA: TGTGCCAGCAGCCCCGACAGGGGGCTTAATGAAAAACTGTTTTTT.

The gene calls are TRBV14 and TRBJ1-2; 9 bases align to TRBD1. Trimming cost V 4 bases and J 7 bases; bases outside gene matches: 16. Germline CDR1 reads SGHDN; CDR2 reads FVKESK. The length of the CDR3 is 17 residues. The CDR3 bases are TGTGCCAGCAGCCCCCCGGGGACAGGGATGGTTGGATTTGGCTACACCTTC. Its translation: CASSPPGTGMVGFGYTF.

CDR3 sequence reads: CASSLETVEAFF. The CDR3, as DNA: TGTGCCAGCAGCTTGGAAACAGTCGAAGCTTTCTTT. V is TRBV5-5 and J is TRBJ1-1; no clear D. The V gene lost 0 bases and the J gene lost 8 bases, with 8 bases spanning the gap. Germline V CDR1 and CDR2: SGHKS, YYEKEE (reference sequence). The length of the CDR3 is 12 residues.